The 24 T cell receptor beta chains presented below share a single source sample, sequenced in a study of a mutant IDH1 vaccine in newly diagnosed glioma. For these receptors, no antigen is known. Documented time point: week 11, during vaccination. With topical imiquimod, each dose of the vaccine consisted of 300 ug of mutant IDH1 20-mer peptide. Measured with immunoSEQ multiplex PCR; TCRdb has only the in-frame clones, and not every one. The repertoire holds 40,000 or so clones, with about 83% as singletons. The sample consisted of PBMCs, taken from a glioma patient whose treatment included an IDH1 peptide vaccine. These receptors were collected from a man between 40 and 49 years old with glioma.

The genes are TRBV19 and TRBJ2-7; 7 nucleotides match TRBD2. This CDR3 has 14 amino acids. From germline, CDR1 is LNHDA and CDR2 SQIVND (reference sequence). V was clipped by 10 bases and J by 5 bases; unmatched bases: 14. The CDR3 DNA is TGTGCCACCCAGCGGGGCGGGAGTCGCGACGAGCAGTACTTC. It encodes CATQRGGSRDEQYF. Full variable domain (rest looked up from reference TRBV19 and TRBJ2-7): DGGITQSPKYLFRKEGQNVTLSCEQNLNHDAMYWYRQDPGQGLRLIYYSQIVNDFQKGDIAEGYSVSREKKESFPLTVTSAQKNPTAFYLCATQRGGSRDEQYFGPGTRLTVT.

The genes are TRBV20-1 and TRBJ2-7; D possibly corresponds to TRBD1 (5 bases). The CDR3 is 11 residues long. Looked up from germline, CDR1 is DFQATT and CDR2 is SNEGSKA (reference sequence). V dropped 5 bases and J dropped 5 bases, with 10 bases sitting between them. The CDR3 coding sequence is TGCAGTGCTCAAAGACAGAACGAGCAGTACTTC. Its translation is CSAQRQNEQYF.

The genes are TRBV6-4 and TRBJ1-3, with D perhaps matching TRBD1 (6 bases). Germline CDR1 reads MRHNA; CDR2 reads SNTAGT. The CDR3 consists of 15 residues. V was shortened by 6 bases and J by 0 bases, with 12 bases between the two germline ends. The CDR3 coding sequence is TGTGCCAGCAGGGACAGTTTCAACTCTGGAAACACCATATATTTT. The encoded protein is CASRDSFNSGNTIYF.

The rearrangement uses TRBV4-2 and TRBJ2-1, with 10 bases fitting TRBD2. Germline V gives CDR1 LGHNA, CDR2 YNFKEQ. V lost 4 bases, J lost 8 bases, and 8 bases stayed unmatched. CDR3 length: 15 residues. CDR3 sequence: CASSPASGSWDEQFF. The CDR3 DNA reads TGTGCCAGCAGCCCGGCTAGCGGGAGTTGGGATGAGCAGTTCTTC.

CDR3 coding DNA: TGCGCCAGCAGCTTGGACCAGCCGAACACCGGGGAGCTGTTTTTT. The encoded protein is CASSLDQPNTGELFF. V gene TRBV5-1 combines with J gene TRBJ2-2; D remains unclear. Germline values: CDR1 SGHRS, CDR2 YFSETQ. V dropped 0 bases and J dropped 0 bases, with 6 bases sitting between them. The length of the CDR3 is 15 residues.

The J gene is TRBJ1-2, the V gene TRBV29-1; TRBD1 matches 12 bases. Trimming removed 5 bases from V and 3 bases from J; junction bases left unmatched: 16. Germline V gives CDR1 SQVTM, CDR2 ANQGSEA. The CDR3 is made up of 18 amino acids. The CDR3 bases are TGCAGCGTTCGCGGCGATACCGGGACAGGGGGCGCTTACTATGGCTACACCTTC. It encodes CSVRGDTGTGGAYYGYTF.

The chain combines TRBV7-9 with TRBJ1-5; no clear D. Germline values: CDR1 SEHNR, CDR2 FQNEAQ (reference sequence). The CDR3 is made up of 11 amino acids. Trimming took 4 bases from V and 12 from J, leaving 10 bases between them. The CDR3 nucleotides read TGTGCCAGCAGCTCAGGTAGTCTCCAGCATTTT. As protein: CASSSGSLQHF.

The V and J genes are TRBV21-1 and TRBJ2-1; the table names TRBD2, a call not compared with the DNA. TRBV21-1 is designated a pseudogene. There are 16 residues in the CDR3. The CDR3 sequence is CASRSPGLAGVFEQFF. In nucleotides, the CDR3 is TGTGCCAGCAGGTCCCCGGGACTAGCGGGAGTATTTGAGCAGTTCTTC.

CDR3 protein: CASSANRTGGNTEAFF. In DNA form, the CDR3 reads TGTGCCAGCAGCGCCAACCGGACAGGGGGGAACACTGAAGCTTTCTTT. The chain employs TRBV9 and TRBJ1-1; 10 nucleotides align to TRBD1. Germline values: CDR1 SGDLS, CDR2 YYNGEE. The J segment lost 1 base and the V segment lost 3 bases, leaving 6 bases of the junction unmatched. This CDR3 spans 16 amino acids.

The CDR3 DNA is TGCAGCGTTGAAGTACAAACAGGGAGGCACAATGAGCAGTTCTTC. Translating gives CSVEVQTGRHNEQFF. The V call is TRBV29-1, the J call TRBJ2-1; D is perhaps TRBD1 or TRBD2 (6 bases each). The germline gives CDR1 SQVTM, CDR2 ANQGSEA. V was cut by 1 base and J by 5 bases, with 15 bases left in between. The CDR3 runs to 15 residues.

V gene TRBV7-9 combines with J gene TRBJ2-3, with D uncertain. Germline CDR1 is SEHNR and CDR2 is FQNEAQ (reference sequence). The CDR3 runs to 13 residues. Trimming pared 2 bases from V and 6 bases from J, leaving 9 bases between. CDR3 protein: CASSLTVADTQYF. The DNA of the CDR3 is TGTGCCAGCAGCTTAACAGTGGCCGATACGCAGTATTTT.

This chain links TRBV19 with TRBJ1-5; TRBD1 matches 8 bases. Germline CDR1 is LNHDA and CDR2 is SQIVND (reference sequence). The length of the CDR3 is 14 residues. Trimming took 11 bases from V and 0 from J; bases not matched to a gene: 6. CDR3 nucleotide sequence: TGTGCCTCAACGACAGGGGTTAGCAATCAGCCCCAGCATTTT. Translated: CASTTGVSNQPQHF.

This chain links TRBV29-1 with TRBJ2-1; perhaps TRBD1 as D (6 bases). From germline, CDR1 is SQVTM and CDR2 ANQGSEA. This CDR3 spans 15 amino acids. V was cut by 5 bases and J by 4 bases, with 18 bases left in between. CDR3 nucleotides: TGCAGCGTTTCCGGGACAACTATAATGTACAATGAGCAGTTCTTC. This translates into CSVSGTTIMYNEQFF.

The gene calls are TRBV6-5 and TRBJ1-2, with 9 positions matching TRBD1. V dropped 5 bases and J dropped 8; count of bases not matched to a gene: 12. CDR1 and CDR2 (germline): MNHEY, SVGAGI. The CDR3 has 15 residues. The CDR3 DNA reads as TGTGCCAGCAGTATCGCCGGGACAGGGATAAAAGGCTACACCTTC. It is translated as CASSIAGTGIKGYTF.

The chain uses TRBV9 and TRBJ1-5, with D unclear. The CDR3 has 13 amino acids. Germline V gene data show CDR1 as SGDLS and CDR2 as YYNGEE. Between the trimmed V and J ends, which lost 0 bases and 7 bases, there was a span of 8 bases. This chain's CDR3 is CASSVDVGQPQHF. CDR3 coding DNA: TGTGCCAGCAGCGTAGACGTCGGCCAGCCCCAGCATTTT. The full variable domain, rest sourced from reference TRBV9 and TRBJ1-5, is DSGVTQTPKHLITATGQRVTLRCSPRSGDLSVYWYQQSLDQGLQFLIQYYNGEERAKGNILERFSAQQFPDLHSELNLSSLELGDSALYFCASSVDVGQPQHFGDGTRLSIL.

The gene calls are TRBV6-4 and TRBJ2-1, with no clear D. Trimming took 2 bases from V and 2 from J, leaving 10 bases between them. The CDR3 spans 15 residues. Germline V gene data show CDR1 as MRHNA and CDR2 as SNTAGT. CDR3 amino acids: CASSDREGTYNEQFF. The DNA for the CDR3 is TGTGCCAGCAGTGACAGGGAAGGAACCTACAATGAGCAGTTCTTC.

The J gene is TRBJ1-2, the V gene TRBV19, with TRBD1 identical over 8 bases. Looked up from germline, CDR1 is LNHDA and CDR2 is SQIVND (reference sequence). The CDR3 is 11 amino acids. J gave up 7 bases and V 6 bases, and 1 base lay outside the gene matches. CDR3 sequence reads: CASRDRGGYTF. The CDR3 DNA reads TGTGCCAGTAGAGACAGGGGTGGCTACACCTTC. Combining the CDR3 with reference TRBV19 and TRBJ1-2 gives the whole variable domain DGGITQSPKYLFRKEGQNVTLSCEQNLNHDAMYWYRQDPGQGLRLIYYSQIVNDFQKGDIAEGYSVSREKKESFPLTVTSAQKNPTAFYLCASRDRGGYTFGSGTRLTVV.

The J gene is TRBJ2-5, the V gene TRBV25-1, with D unclear. This CDR3 has 14 residues. The V gene lost 3 bases and the J gene lost 3 bases, with 11 bases spanning the gap. Germline V gives CDR1 MGHDK, CDR2 SYGVNS. The CDR3 DNA is TGTGCCAGCAGTGAGTCCTACAGAAAAGAGACCCAGTACTTC. Translation: CASSESYRKETQYF. Using reference TRBV25-1 and TRBJ2-5 for the parts outside the CDR3, the full variable domain is EADIYQTPRYLVIGTGKKITLECSQTMGHDKMYWYQQDPGMELHLIHYSYGVNSTEKGDLSSESTVSRIRTEHFPLTLESARPSHTSQYLCASSESYRKETQYFGPGTRLLVL.

J is TRBJ2-1 and V is TRBV2; D is possibly TRBD2 (6 bases). Trimming stripped 8 bases from V and 5 bases from J, with 16 bases between. In germline, CDR1 is SNHLY, CDR2 FYNNEI. The CDR3 has 14 residues. CDR3 DNA sequence: TGTGCCAGCCTTGCCGGGACTGGGAACAATGAGCAGTTCTTC. It translates to CASLAGTGNNEQFF. The complete variable domain, with remaining parts taken from reference TRBV2 and TRBJ2-1, reads EPEVTQTPSHQVTQMGQEVILRCVPISNHLYFYWYRQILGQKVEFLVSFYNNEISEKSEIFDDQFSVERPDGSNFTLKIRSTKLEDSAMYFCASLAGTGNNEQFFGPGTRLTVL.

This clone is a singleton in its sample. The chain recombines TRBV9 with TRBJ2-5, with D perhaps given as TRBD1 or TRBD2 (6 bases each). CDR3 length equals 14 residues. The V end lost 3 bases, the J end lost 7 bases, and 16 bases lay between the germline ends. Per germline, CDR1 SGDLS and CDR2 YYNGEE. The CDR3 DNA is TGTGCCAGCAGCGCCGGACCCAAGGGGGGGACCCAGTACTTC. It specifies CASSAGPKGGTQYF.

The J gene is TRBJ2-1, the V gene TRBV29-1; 7 nucleotides agree with TRBD1. This CDR3 comprises 13 residues. Germline V gene sequence: CDR1 SQVTM, CDR2 ANQGSEA. The junction had 3 bases not matched to a gene; V was cut back by 5 bases and J by 2 bases. The CDR3 loop is CSVPQGAYNEQFF. In DNA, the CDR3 is TGCAGCGTTCCCCAGGGGGCCTACAATGAGCAGTTCTTC.

The V call is TRBV6-1, the J call TRBJ2-7; a weak D match, TRBD1 (7 bases). Between the trimmed V and J ends, which lost 6 bases and 4 bases, there was a span of 16 bases. The CDR3 length is 14 residues. CDR1 is MNHNS, CDR2 SASEGT, per germline. The DNA for the CDR3 is TGTGCCAGCAGCGCGGGACAGATTTCTTACGAGCAGTACTTC. Translated, it gives CASSAGQISYEQYF.

The chain is built from TRBV10-3 and TRBJ2-2; 11 nucleotides line up with TRBD2. CDR3 size: 15 residues. The germline gives CDR1 ENHRY, CDR2 SYGVKD. The trim removed 3 bases at V and 4 bases at J, leaving 1 base unmatched. CDR3 sequence (DNA): TGTGCCATCAGTGATAGCGGGAGGGTCACCGGGGAGCTGTTTTTT. Amino acids: CAISDSGRVTGELFF.

V and J are TRBV7-9 and TRBJ1-4; D is perhaps TRBD1 (5 bases). V was clipped by 1 base and J by 8 bases, with 17 bases between them. The CDR3 has 16 residues. Germline assignment: CDR1 SEHNR and CDR2 FQNEAQ (reference sequence). In DNA, the CDR3 is TGTGCCAGCAGCTTAGGTCGGGGACGCCGGGAGGAAAAACTGTTTTTT. Amino acids: CASSLGRGRREEKLFF.